Listed below are T cell receptor beta chains from one sample, sequenced in a study of cytotoxic CD8 clonotypes in ibrutinib-treated CLL. Generated by immunoSEQ multiplex PCR, the TCRdb table keeps only in-frame clones and is missing some. This table has around 140,000 clones, 60% to 85% appearing once. The starting material was PBMCs, obtained after 12 months of ibrutinib treatment. All receptors come from a human donor with chronic lymphocytic leukemia. The CDR3 runs from the conserved cysteine through the conserved F or W. Fields, in order: clone size, D gene, J gene, V gene, CDR3 protein, CDR3 DNA. D genes are given only for firm matches. Some rows mark clone size as missing; the rest say once, few, many or name a class of expanded clone.

abundance: .; d_gene: .; j_gene: TRBJ1-2; v_gene: TRBV6-5; CDR3aa: CASSYSVIWGYTF; CDR3nt: TGTGCCAGCAGTTACTCGGTCATATGGGGCTACACCTTC
abundance: .; d_gene: .; j_gene: TRBJ2-2; v_gene: TRBV18; CDR3aa: CASSNSRANTGELFF; CDR3nt: TGTGCCAGCTCAAACTCCAGGGCGAACACCGGGGAGCTGTTTTTT
abundance: .; d_gene: .; j_gene: TRBJ1-6; v_gene: TRBV11-2; CDR3aa: CASSLDGGQANF; CDR3nt: TGTGCCAGCAGCTTAGATGGTGGGCAGGCAAACTTT
abundance: .; d_gene: .; j_gene: TRBJ1-2; v_gene: TRBV4-1; CDR3aa: CASSPQGGGNYGYTF; CDR3nt: TGCGCCAGCAGCCCGCAGGGAGGAGGTAACTATGGCTACACCTTC
abundance: .; d_gene: .; j_gene: TRBJ2-3; v_gene: TRBV11-3; CDR3aa: CASSGEADTQYF; CDR3nt: TGTGCCAGCAGCGGGGAGGCAGATACGCAGTATTTT
abundance: once; d_gene: .; j_gene: TRBJ2-4; v_gene: TRBV20-1; CDR3aa: CSARQNNIQYF; CDR3nt: TGCAGTGCTAGACAAAACAACATTCAGTACTTC
abundance: .; d_gene: TRBD1; j_gene: TRBJ2-1; v_gene: TRBV19; CDR3aa: CASSKGQGNEQFF; CDR3nt: TGTGCCAGTAGTAAGGGACAGGGTAATGAGCAGTTCTTC
abundance: .; d_gene: .; j_gene: TRBJ2-1; v_gene: TRBV18; CDR3aa: CASSPAGEQFF; CDR3nt: TGTGCCAGCTCACCCGCGGGGGAGCAGTTCTTC
abundance: .; d_gene: .; j_gene: TRBJ2-6; v_gene: TRBV10-3; CDR3aa: CAISESGANVLTF; CDR3nt: TGTGCCATCAGTGAGTCTGGGGCCAACGTCCTGACTTTC
abundance: .; d_gene: .; j_gene: TRBJ2-7; v_gene: TRBV7-9; CDR3aa: CASSLAGSQKYF; CDR3nt: TGTGCCAGCAGCTTAGCTGGATCCCAGAAGTACTTC
abundance: .; d_gene: .; j_gene: TRBJ1-2; v_gene: TRBV7-9; CDR3aa: CASSSGLVYGYTF; CDR3nt: TGTGCCAGCAGCTCGGGACTAGTCTATGGCTACACCTTC
abundance: .; d_gene: .; j_gene: TRBJ1-5; v_gene: TRBV6-5; CDR3aa: CATVDSNQPQHF; CDR3nt: TGTGCCACAGTCGATAGCAATCAGCCCCAGCATTTT
abundance: .; d_gene: TRBD2; j_gene: TRBJ2-3; v_gene: TRBV10-3; CDR3aa: CAIRTSGLGTDTQYF; CDR3nt: TGTGCCATCAGGACTAGCGGGCTAGGCACAGATACGCAGTATTTT
abundance: .; d_gene: TRBD2; j_gene: TRBJ2-1; v_gene: TRBV23-1; CDR3aa: CASSFLAGGRMAHEQFF; CDR3nt: TGCGCCAGCAGTTTTCTAGCGGGAGGAAGAATGGCCCATGAGCAGTTCTTC
abundance: .; d_gene: .; j_gene: TRBJ2-1; v_gene: TRBV18; CDR3aa: CASSPTGSYNEQFF; CDR3nt: TGTGCCAGCTCACCAACTGGATCCTACAATGAGCAGTTCTTC
abundance: .; d_gene: .; j_gene: TRBJ2-7; v_gene: TRBV29-1; CDR3aa: CSGSRDGPYEQYF; CDR3nt: TGCAGCGGCAGCCGGGACGGCCCCTACGAGCAGTACTTC
abundance: .; d_gene: TRBD1; j_gene: TRBJ1-5; v_gene: TRBV4-1; CDR3aa: CASSRTGGRDRAGNQPQHF; CDR3nt: TGCGCCAGCAGCCGAACCGGGGGAAGGGACAGGGCAGGCAATCAGCCCCAGCATTTT
abundance: .; d_gene: .; j_gene: TRBJ2-3; v_gene: TRBV28; CDR3aa: CASSGASAGGDTQYF; CDR3nt: TGTGCCAGCAGTGGGGCCTCGGCCGGCGGAGATACGCAGTATTTT
abundance: .; d_gene: .; j_gene: TRBJ2-6; v_gene: TRBV6-4; CDR3aa: CASSDSSSGANVLTF; CDR3nt: TGTGCCAGCAGTGACTCGAGCTCTGGGGCCAACGTCCTGACTTTC
abundance: .; d_gene: TRBD2; j_gene: TRBJ2-2; v_gene: TRBV4-1; CDR3aa: CASSRQLAGGTTGELFF; CDR3nt: TGCGCCAGCAGCCGCCAACTAGCGGGAGGAACCACCGGGGAGCTGTTTTTT
abundance: medium-sized; d_gene: TRBD1; j_gene: TRBJ1-5; v_gene: TRBV4-1; CDR3aa: CASSQKYRGGQPQHF; CDR3nt: TGCGCCAGCAGCCAAAAGTACAGGGGAGGCCAGCCCCAGCATTTT
abundance: .; d_gene: .; j_gene: TRBJ1-1; v_gene: TRBV19; CDR3aa: CASSIGKGLNTEAFF; CDR3nt: TGTGCCAGTAGTATAGGTAAGGGGCTAAACACTGAAGCTTTCTTT
abundance: few; d_gene: .; j_gene: TRBJ1-5; v_gene: TRBV2; CDR3aa: CASSESGIGGGQPQHF; CDR3nt: TGTGCCAGCAGTGAATCTGGCATCGGAGGGGGTCAGCCCCAGCATTTT
abundance: .; d_gene: .; j_gene: TRBJ1-2; v_gene: TRBV19; CDR3aa: CASSIFTGVYGYTF; CDR3nt: TGTGCCAGTAGTATATTCACAGGTGTCTATGGCTACACCTTC
abundance: .; d_gene: .; j_gene: TRBJ2-7; v_gene: TRBV19; CDR3aa: CASSYGADFSYEQYF; CDR3nt: TGTGCCAGTAGCTACGGGGCAGACTTCAGCTACGAGCAGTACTTC
abundance: .; d_gene: .; j_gene: TRBJ2-3; v_gene: TRBV7-2; CDR3aa: CASSFAGPDTQYF; CDR3nt: TGTGCCAGCAGCTTCGCCGGGCCAGATACGCAGTATTTT
abundance: .; d_gene: .; j_gene: TRBJ2-3; v_gene: TRBV27; CDR3aa: CASTLLLIPSSTDTQYF; CDR3nt: TGTGCCAGCACTCTCCTCCTAATACCCTCTAGCACAGATACGCAGTATTTT
abundance: .; d_gene: TRBD1; j_gene: TRBJ2-5; v_gene: TRBV2; CDR3aa: CASNRQGLQETQYF; CDR3nt: TGTGCCAGCAATAGACAGGGGCTACAAGAGACCCAGTACTTC
abundance: .; d_gene: .; j_gene: TRBJ1-2; v_gene: TRBV7-3; CDR3aa: CASSFYGGLGYGYTF; CDR3nt: TGTGCCAGCAGCTTTTATGGGGGCTTAGGCTATGGCTACACCTTC
abundance: .; d_gene: TRBD1; j_gene: TRBJ1-1; v_gene: TRBV5-1; CDR3aa: CASSSTGGGNTEAFF; CDR3nt: TGCGCCAGCAGCTCGACAGGGGGCGGGAACACTGAAGCTTTCTTT
abundance: few; d_gene: .; j_gene: TRBJ1-1; v_gene: TRBV12-2; CDR3aa: CASRQRAQAPRETEAFF; CDR3nt: TGTGCAAGTCGCCAGAGGGCACAGGCCCCAAGAGAGACTGAAGCTTTCTTT
abundance: .; d_gene: TRBD2; j_gene: TRBJ2-5; v_gene: TRBV6-5; CDR3aa: CASSYGAGGAETQYF; CDR3nt: TGTGCCAGCAGTTATGGGGCGGGAGGGGCGGAGACCCAGTACTTC
abundance: .; d_gene: TRBD2; j_gene: TRBJ2-3; v_gene: TRBV7-2; CDR3aa: CASSLGLAGATDTQYF; CDR3nt: TGTGCCAGCAGCTTAGGACTAGCCGGTGCCACAGATACGCAGTATTTT
abundance: .; d_gene: .; j_gene: TRBJ2-5; v_gene: TRBV18; CDR3aa: CASSRLPEGVETQYF; CDR3nt: TGTGCCAGCTCACGGTTGCCGGAGGGGGTGGAGACCCAGTACTTC
abundance: .; d_gene: .; j_gene: TRBJ1-5; v_gene: TRBV7-2; CDR3aa: CASSPGSGGGQPQHF; CDR3nt: TGTGCCAGCAGCCCCGGCTCGGGGGGAGGACAGCCCCAGCATTTT
abundance: few; d_gene: .; j_gene: TRBJ2-2; v_gene: TRBV9; CDR3aa: CASSLIQGAGELFF; CDR3nt: TGTGCCAGCTCCCTCATACAGGGAGCCGGGGAGCTGTTTTTT
abundance: .; d_gene: TRBD1; j_gene: TRBJ2-6; v_gene: TRBV12-5; CDR3aa: CASGPGPGQGVHVLTF; CDR3nt: TGTGCTAGTGGCCCTGGCCCGGGACAGGGGGTCCACGTCCTGACTTTC
abundance: .; d_gene: TRBD2; j_gene: TRBJ2-2; v_gene: TRBV10-3; CDR3aa: CATGLAGDGGELFF; CDR3nt: TGTGCCACCGGACTAGCGGGAGATGGCGGGGAGCTGTTTTTT
abundance: .; d_gene: TRBD2; j_gene: TRBJ2-7; v_gene: TRBV6-7; CDR3aa: CASTTGLAGGLGF; CDR3nt: TGTGCCAGCACCACGGGACTAGCGGGAGGGCTCGGGTTC
abundance: .; d_gene: TRBD2; j_gene: TRBJ2-3; v_gene: TRBV7-2; CDR3aa: CASSLVLGGSTDTQYF; CDR3nt: TGTGCCAGCAGCTTAGTCCTGGGGGGGAGCACAGATACGCAGTATTTT
abundance: .; d_gene: .; j_gene: TRBJ2-3; v_gene: TRBV14; CDR3aa: CASSQGRHTDTQYF; CDR3nt: TGTGCCAGCAGCCAAGGCCGACACACAGATACGCAGTATTTT
abundance: .; d_gene: .; j_gene: TRBJ1-1; v_gene: TRBV30; CDR3aa: CAWSVRDEAFF; CDR3nt: TGTGCCTGGAGTGTAAGGGACGAAGCTTTCTTT
abundance: once; d_gene: .; j_gene: TRBJ1-4; v_gene: TRBV9; CDR3aa: CASTKEGATNEKLFF; CDR3nt: TGTGCCAGCACAAAAGAGGGTGCAACTAATGAAAAACTGTTTTTT
abundance: .; d_gene: TRBD2; j_gene: TRBJ2-7; v_gene: TRBV11-3; CDR3aa: CASSQGTIYEQYF; CDR3nt: TGTGCCAGCAGCCAAGGGACTATCTACGAGCAGTACTTC
abundance: few; d_gene: .; j_gene: TRBJ1-5; v_gene: TRBV5-1; CDR3aa: CASSPVGNQPQHF; CDR3nt: TGCGCCAGCAGCCCGGTGGGGAATCAGCCCCAGCATTTT
abundance: .; d_gene: .; j_gene: TRBJ2-1; v_gene: TRBV19; CDR3aa: CATGWNEQFF; CDR3nt: TGTGCCACGGGGTGGAATGAGCAGTTCTTC
abundance: .; d_gene: .; j_gene: TRBJ1-1; v_gene: TRBV30; CDR3aa: CAWSRGHFNTEAFF; CDR3nt: TGTGCCTGGTCCCGGGGCCACTTCAACACTGAAGCTTTCTTT
abundance: .; d_gene: .; j_gene: TRBJ1-1; v_gene: TRBV5-5; CDR3aa: CASVIGVRTNTEAFF; CDR3nt: TGTGCCAGCGTAATCGGGGTCAGGACGAACACTGAAGCTTTCTTT
abundance: .; d_gene: .; j_gene: TRBJ2-5; v_gene: TRBV5-6; CDR3aa: CASSLSETQYF; CDR3nt: TGTGCCAGCAGCTTGTCAGAGACCCAGTACTTC
abundance: .; d_gene: .; j_gene: TRBJ1-5; v_gene: TRBV10-3; CDR3aa: CAISDGNQPQHF; CDR3nt: TGTGCCATCAGTGATGGGAATCAGCCCCAGCATTTT
abundance: .; d_gene: .; j_gene: TRBJ2-3; v_gene: TRBV2; CDR3aa: CASGQGVPDTQYF; CDR3nt: TGTGCCAGCGGGCAAGGTGTCCCGGATACGCAGTATTTT
abundance: few; d_gene: TRBD1; j_gene: TRBJ2-7; v_gene: TRBV6-5; CDR3aa: CASRAGGYEQYF; CDR3nt: TGTGCCAGCAGAGCAGGGGGCTACGAGCAGTACTTC
abundance: .; d_gene: .; j_gene: TRBJ1-1; v_gene: TRBV28; CDR3aa: CASSLSVPGTAANTEAFF; CDR3nt: TGTGCCAGCAGTTTATCGGTCCCCGGTACGGCGGCGAACACTGAAGCTTTCTTT
abundance: .; d_gene: .; j_gene: TRBJ2-3; v_gene: TRBV18; CDR3aa: CASSPREASTDTQYF; CDR3nt: TGTGCCAGCTCACCAAGGGAAGCTAGCACAGATACGCAGTATTTT
abundance: .; d_gene: .; j_gene: TRBJ1-2; v_gene: TRBV7-9; CDR3aa: CANTADSNYGYTF; CDR3nt: TGTGCCAATACCGCGGACAGTAACTATGGCTACACCTTC
abundance: .; d_gene: .; j_gene: TRBJ1-1; v_gene: TRBV6-5; CDR3aa: CASIRDTSNTEAFF; CDR3nt: TGTGCCAGCATAAGGGACACATCGAACACTGAAGCTTTCTTT
abundance: .; d_gene: .; j_gene: TRBJ1-4; v_gene: TRBV7-9; CDR3aa: CASSLLGSTNEKLFF; CDR3nt: TGTGCCAGCAGCCTTTTGGGGTCAACTAATGAAAAACTGTTTTTT
abundance: .; d_gene: .; j_gene: TRBJ1-3; v_gene: TRBV7-2; CDR3aa: CASSARLTESGNTIYF; CDR3nt: TGTGCCAGCAGCGCACGGCTTACAGAGTCTGGAAACACCATATATTTT